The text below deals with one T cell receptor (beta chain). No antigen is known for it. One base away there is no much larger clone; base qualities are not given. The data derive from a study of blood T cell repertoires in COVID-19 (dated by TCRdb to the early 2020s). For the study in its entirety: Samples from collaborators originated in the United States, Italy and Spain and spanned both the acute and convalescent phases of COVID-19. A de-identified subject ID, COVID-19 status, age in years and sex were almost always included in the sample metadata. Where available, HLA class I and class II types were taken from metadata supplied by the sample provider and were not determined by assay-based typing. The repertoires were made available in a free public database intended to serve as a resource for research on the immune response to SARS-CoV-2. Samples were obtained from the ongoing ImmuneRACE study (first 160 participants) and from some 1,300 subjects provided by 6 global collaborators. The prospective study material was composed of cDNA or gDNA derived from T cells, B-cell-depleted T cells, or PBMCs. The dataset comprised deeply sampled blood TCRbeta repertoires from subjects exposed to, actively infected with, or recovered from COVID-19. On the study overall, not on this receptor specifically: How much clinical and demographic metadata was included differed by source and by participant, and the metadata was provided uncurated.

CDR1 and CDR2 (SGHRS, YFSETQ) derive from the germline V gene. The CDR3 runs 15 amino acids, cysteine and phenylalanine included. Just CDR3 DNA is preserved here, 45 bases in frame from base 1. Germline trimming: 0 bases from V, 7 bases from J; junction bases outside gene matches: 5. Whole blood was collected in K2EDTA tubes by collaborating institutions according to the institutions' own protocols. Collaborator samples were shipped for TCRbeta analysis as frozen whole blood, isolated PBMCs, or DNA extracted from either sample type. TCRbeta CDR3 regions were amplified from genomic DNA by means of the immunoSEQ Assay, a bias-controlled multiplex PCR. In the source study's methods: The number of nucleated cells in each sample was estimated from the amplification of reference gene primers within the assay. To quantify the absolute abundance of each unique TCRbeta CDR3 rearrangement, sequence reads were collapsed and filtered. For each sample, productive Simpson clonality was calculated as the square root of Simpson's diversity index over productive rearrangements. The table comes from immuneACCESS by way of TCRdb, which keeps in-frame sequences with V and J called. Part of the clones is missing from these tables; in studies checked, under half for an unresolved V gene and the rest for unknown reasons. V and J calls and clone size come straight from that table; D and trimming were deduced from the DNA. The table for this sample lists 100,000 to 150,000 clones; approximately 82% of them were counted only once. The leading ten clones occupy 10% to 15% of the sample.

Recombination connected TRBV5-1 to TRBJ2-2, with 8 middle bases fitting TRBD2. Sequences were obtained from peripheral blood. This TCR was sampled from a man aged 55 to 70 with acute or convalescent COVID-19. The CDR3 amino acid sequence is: CASSLELADDGELFF. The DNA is TGCGCCAGCAGCTTGGAACTAGCGGATGACGGGGAGCTGTTTTTT. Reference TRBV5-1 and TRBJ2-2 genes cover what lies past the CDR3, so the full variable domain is KAGVTQTPRYLIKTRGQQVTLSCSPISGHRSVSWYQQTPGQGLQFLFEYFSETQRNKGNFPGRFSGRQFSNSRSEMNVSTLELGDSALYLCASSLELADDGELFFGEGSRLTVL.